Listed below are T cell receptor beta chains from one sample, sequenced in a study of blood T cells in healthy people across ages. TCRdb analysed the 5' RACE reads with MiXCR anew, one entry per CDR3 protein. The sample has some 1.5 million distinct CDR3 sequences; 28% are singletons. The sequencing input was blood. Receptors were obtained from a woman in her thirties in good health. Each CDR3 is given with its conserved first and last residue. The D gene is left open where the match is weak. The size of a clone is reported for some rows only, either as once, few or many, or as a class for expanded clones.

clone_size: few; j_call: TRBJ2-3; v_call: TRBV4-2; d_call: TRBD1; cdr3_aa: CASSQAGTGGDTQYF; cdr3_nt: TGTGCCAGCAGCCAAGCCGGGACAGGGGGGGATACGCAGTATTTT
clone_size: few; j_call: TRBJ2-6; v_call: TRBV28; d_call: -; cdr3_aa: CAIKQGGLGANVLTF; cdr3_nt: TGTGCCATCAAACAAGGGGGACTTGGGGCCAACGTCCTGACTTTC
clone_size: few; j_call: TRBJ2-7; v_call: TRBV7-2; d_call: TRBD2; cdr3_aa: CASSITSGSAYEQYF; cdr3_nt: TGTGCCAGCAGCATAACTAGCGGGTCAGCCTACGAGCAGTACTTC
clone_size: -; j_call: TRBJ2-6; v_call: TRBV20-1; d_call: -; cdr3_aa: CSAREAIISGANVRTF; cdr3_nt: TGCAGTGCTAGAGAAGCCATTATCTCTGGGGCCAACGTCCGGACTTTC
clone_size: few; j_call: TRBJ2-1; v_call: TRBV6-2/TRBV6-3; d_call: -; cdr3_aa: CASSRDRPSYNEQFF; cdr3_nt: TGTGCCAGCAGCAGAGACAGACCATCTTACAATGAGCAGTTCTTC
clone_size: -; j_call: TRBJ2-2; v_call: TRBV5-1; d_call: -; cdr3_aa: CASSSLQGYGTGELFF; cdr3_nt: TGCGCCAGCAGCTCCCTCCAGGGTTACGGCACCGGGGAGCTGTTTTTT
clone_size: many; j_call: TRBJ2-3; v_call: TRBV9; d_call: TRBD2; cdr3_aa: CASSVSSGGVDTQYF; cdr3_nt: TGTGCCAGCAGCGTTTCTAGCGGGGGTGTAGATACGCAGTATTTT
clone_size: few; j_call: TRBJ2-1; v_call: TRBV7-9; d_call: TRBD1; cdr3_aa: CASSHLIKGQGAFNEQFF; cdr3_nt: TGTGCCAGCAGCCACCTGATCAAGGGACAGGGGGCGTTCAATGAGCAGTTCTTC
clone_size: -; j_call: TRBJ2-7; v_call: TRBV27; d_call: -; cdr3_aa: CASSLTGSNLYGQYF; cdr3_nt: TGTGCCAGCAGCCTGACGGGTAGTAACCTCTACGGGCAGTACTTC
clone_size: -; j_call: TRBJ1-1; v_call: TRBV6-5; d_call: -; cdr3_aa: CASSQGFKAFF; cdr3_nt: TGTGCCAGCAGTCAGGGGTTTAAAGCTTTCTTT
clone_size: few; j_call: TRBJ2-5; v_call: TRBV5-1; d_call: TRBD2; cdr3_aa: CASSLALAGVGETQYF; cdr3_nt: TGCGCCAGCAGCTTGGCTCTAGCGGGAGTTGGGGAGACCCAGTACTTC
clone_size: few; j_call: TRBJ1-4; v_call: TRBV7-9; d_call: -; cdr3_aa: CASSLAAKGEKLFF; cdr3_nt: TGTGCCAGCAGCTTAGCAGCGAAGGGTGAAAAACTGTTTTTT
clone_size: many; j_call: TRBJ2-7; v_call: TRBV20-1; d_call: TRBD2; cdr3_aa: CSARDGGGGAYEQYF; cdr3_nt: TGCAGTGCTAGAGACGGCGGCGGGGGAGCGTACGAGCAGTACTTC
clone_size: -; j_call: TRBJ2-2; v_call: TRBV4-1; d_call: TRBD1; cdr3_aa: CASSHQTGVTGELFF; cdr3_nt: TGCGCCAGCAGCCATCAGACAGGGGTCACCGGGGAGCTGTTTTTT
clone_size: -; j_call: TRBJ2-7; v_call: TRBV2; d_call: -; cdr3_aa: CASSQPIVNEQYF; cdr3_nt: TGTGCCAGCAGCCAGCCTATAGTGAACGAGCAGTACTTC
clone_size: -; j_call: TRBJ2-5; v_call: TRBV18; d_call: -; cdr3_aa: CASSPAALRETQYF; cdr3_nt: TGTGCCAGCTCACCCGCCGCCCTCCGGGAGACCCAGTACTTC
clone_size: -; j_call: TRBJ1-2; v_call: TRBV28; d_call: -; cdr3_aa: CASSLGVGDYTF; cdr3_nt: TGTGCCAGCAGTTTAGGGGTCGGTGACTACACCTTC
clone_size: -; j_call: TRBJ1-5; v_call: TRBV3-1; d_call: -; cdr3_aa: CASSQDVRRPQHF; cdr3_nt: TGTGCCAGCAGCCAAGATGTAAGGCGGCCCCAGCATTTT